The 6 T cell receptor beta chains listed next were all sequenced from one sample in a study of Ad26.COV2.S vaccination and SARS-CoV-2 variants. TCRdb keeps only in-frame clones here, not all; method: immunoSEQ multiplex PCR. The top ten hold over 2% of the sample, which has over 400,000 clones, roughly 87% seen once. As to treatment: around 19 received Ad26.COV2.S at low or high dose, single or two shots; a few received placebo; per-sample allocation not given. Samples were taken on day 63 after the first vaccine or placebo injection. The starting material was peripheral blood, obtained in a trial of Ad26.COV2.S vaccine versus placebo. Every receptor here comes from a person between 18 and 65 years old who received the Ad26.COV2.S COVID-19 vaccine or a placebo.

The chain recombines TRBV18 with TRBJ1-5; D possibly corresponds to TRBD1 (5 bases). Looked up from germline, CDR1 is KGHSH and CDR2 is LQKENI. The CDR3 length is 14 residues. V shed 1 base and J shed 7 bases, with 11 bases lying between them. The CDR3 DNA follows: TGTGCCAGCTCACCACTGGGGGGAGGGCAGCCCCAGCATTTT. This codes for CASSPLGGGQPQHF. Together with reference TRBV18 and TRBJ1-5, the CDR3 gives the full variable domain: NAGVMQNPRHLVRRRGQEARLRCSPMKGHSHVYWYRQLPEEGLKFMVYLQKENIIDESGMPKERFSAEFPKEGPSILRIQQVVRGDSAAYFCASSPLGGGQPQHFGDGTRLSIL.

This clone occurred once. The chain employs TRBV6-2 or TRBV6-3 and TRBJ1-1, with D unclear. The CDR3 totals 14 residues. Germline values: CDR1 MNHEY, CDR2 SVGEGT. The V and J ends lost 3 bases and 7 bases respectively, with 15 bases between them. This CDR3 is CASSYNEGVNEAFF. The CDR3 DNA follows: TGTGCCAGCAGTTATAACGAGGGAGTAAATGAAGCTTTCTTT.

The chain carries TRBV5-4 and TRBJ2-7; perhaps TRBD1 as D (6 bases). Looked up from germline, CDR1 is SGHNT and CDR2 is YYREEE (reference sequence). The length of the CDR3 is 16 residues. Trimming took off 3 bases at V and 1 base at J, with 17 bases between the two ends. The DNA for the CDR3 is TGTGCCAGCAGCTCGCCCCTCGCAGGGGAGTCCTACGAGCAGTACTTC. This sequence encodes CASSSPLAGESYEQYF.

The gene calls are TRBV29-1 and TRBJ1-1, with TRBD1 matching 7 bases. J gave up 0 bases and V 4 bases, and 5 bases lay outside the gene matches. Germline V gene lookup returns CDR1 SQVTM and CDR2 ANQGSEA. This CDR3 has 14 residues. CDR3 in amino acids: CSVASGTVNTEAFF. The CDR3 DNA sequence: TGCAGCGTTGCGTCTGGGACAGTGAACACTGAAGCTTTCTTT.

J is TRBJ2-3 and V is TRBV9; the match to TRBD2 covers 8 bases. Germline CDR1 reads SGDLS; CDR2 reads YYNGEE. The CDR3 is made up of 14 amino acids. Trimming removed 5 bases from V and 0 bases from J; junction bases left unmatched: 2. CDR3 nucleotide sequence: TGTGCCAGCAGTGCGGGGGGCAGCACAGATACGCAGTATTTT. Translating gives CASSAGGSTDTQYF.

This sequence joins TRBV18 and TRBJ2-7, with TRBD1 matching over 9 bases. This CDR3 contains 16 residues. Germline V gives CDR1 KGHSH, CDR2 LQKENI. V shed 1 base, J shed 6 bases, and the junction held 10 bases outside the gene matches. CDR3 sequence reads: CASSPRGQGSGGEQYF. For the CDR3, the DNA is TGTGCCAGCTCACCACGGGGACAGGGCTCAGGTGGCGAGCAGTACTTC.